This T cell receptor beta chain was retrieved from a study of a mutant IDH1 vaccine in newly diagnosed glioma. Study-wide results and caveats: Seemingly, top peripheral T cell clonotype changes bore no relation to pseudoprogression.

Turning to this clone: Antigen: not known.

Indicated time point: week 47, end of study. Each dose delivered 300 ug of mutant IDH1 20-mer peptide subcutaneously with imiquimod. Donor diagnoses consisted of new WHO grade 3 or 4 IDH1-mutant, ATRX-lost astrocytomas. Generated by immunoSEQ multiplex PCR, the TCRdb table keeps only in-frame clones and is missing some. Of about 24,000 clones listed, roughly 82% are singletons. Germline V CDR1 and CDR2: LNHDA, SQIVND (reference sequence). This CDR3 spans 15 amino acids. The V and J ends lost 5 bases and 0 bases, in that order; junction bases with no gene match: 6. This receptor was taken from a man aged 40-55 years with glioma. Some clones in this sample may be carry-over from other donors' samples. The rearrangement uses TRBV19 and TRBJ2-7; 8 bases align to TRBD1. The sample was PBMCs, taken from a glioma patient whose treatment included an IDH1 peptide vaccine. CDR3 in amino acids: CASSRFGTGSYEQYF. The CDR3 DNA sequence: TGTGCCAGTAGTCGCTTCGGGACAGGCTCCTACGAGCAGTACTTC.